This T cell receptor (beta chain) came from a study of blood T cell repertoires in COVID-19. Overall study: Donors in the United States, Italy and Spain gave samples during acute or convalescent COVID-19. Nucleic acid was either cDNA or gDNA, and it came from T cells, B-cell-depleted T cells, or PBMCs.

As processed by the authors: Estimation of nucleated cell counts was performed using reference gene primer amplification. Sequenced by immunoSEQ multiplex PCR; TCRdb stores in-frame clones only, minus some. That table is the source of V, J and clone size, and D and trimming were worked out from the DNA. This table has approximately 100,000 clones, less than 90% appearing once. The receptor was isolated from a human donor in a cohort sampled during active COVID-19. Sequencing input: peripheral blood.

The CDR3 is CASGFQGAREKLFF. In DNA form, the CDR3 reads TGCGCCAGCGGGTTTCAGGGGGCGCGAGAAAAACTGTTTTTT. The V and J genes are TRBV4-1 and TRBJ1-4, with 8 bases lining up with TRBD1. CDR3 length: 14 amino acids. J was trimmed by 8 bases and V by 8 bases; bases with no gene match: 10. The germline V gene encodes CDR1 MGHRA and CDR2 YSYEKL.